Presented here are 28 T cell receptor beta chains from one specimen sequenced in a study of blood T cell repertoires in COVID-19. TCRdb's copy holds only in-frame clones and misses some; the assay was immunoSEQ multiplex PCR. The data hold approximately 250,000 clones, with roughly four fifths observed a single time. Material for sequencing was peripheral blood. The receptor source for this set is a woman between 45 and 60 years old with acute or convalescent COVID-19.

The gene calls are TRBV5-1 and TRBJ1-1, with D maybe TRBD1 (5 bases). V was pared by 2 bases and J by 3 bases, with 11 bases between. The CDR3 consists of 14 residues. The germline V gene has CDR1 SGHRS and CDR2 YFSETQ. The CDR3 reads CASSFTGLDTEAFF. Written as DNA, the CDR3 is TGCGCCAGCAGCTTTACAGGTTTGGACACTGAAGCTTTCTTT.

With respect to this clone: This specimen includes other DNA sequences encoding the same CDR3. The chain recombines TRBV30 with TRBJ1-4; D not certain. Per the germline V gene, CDR1 is GTSNPN and CDR2 is SVGIG (reference sequence). Trimming shortened V by 3 bases and J by 7 bases, and 9 bases separated the two germline ends. The CDR3 runs to 12 residues. The DNA of the CDR3 is TGTGCCTGGAGCGTATCGGGTGAAAAACTGTTTTTT. This sequence encodes CAWSVSGEKLFF.

The V gene is TRBV29-1, the J gene TRBJ1-2; 11 nucleotides agree with TRBD1. With V trimmed by 4 bases and J by 3 bases, 1 base remained unmatched. CDR1 and CDR2 (germline): SQVTM, ANQGSEA. The CDR3 runs 13 residues. This chain's CDR3 is CSVGTGGDYGYTF. DNA of the CDR3: TGCAGCGTTGGGACAGGGGGCGACTATGGCTACACCTTC.

This chain uses TRBV19 with TRBJ1-1; 8 bases map to TRBD1. J gave up 9 bases and V 8 bases, and 14 bases lay outside the gene matches. The CDR3 length is 14 residues. CDR1 and CDR2 (germline): LNHDA, SQIVND (reference sequence). The CDR3 sequence is CASSTRDRRAKAFF. CDR3 sequence (DNA): TGTGCCAGTTCCACGCGGGACAGGAGGGCGAAAGCTTTCTTT. The whole variable domain, filled in from reference TRBV19 and TRBJ1-1, reads DGGITQSPKYLFRKEGQNVTLSCEQNLNHDAMYWYRQDPGQGLRLIYYSQIVNDFQKGDIAEGYSVSREKKESFPLTVTSAQKNPTAFYLCASSTRDRRAKAFFGQGTRLTVV.

The chain is built from TRBV10-3 and TRBJ1-2, with TRBD1 matching over 7 bases. The junction had 12 bases not matched to a gene; V was cut back by 4 bases and J by 7 bases. The CDR3 is 15 amino acids. Germline V lookup: CDR1 ENHRY, CDR2 SYGVKD. The CDR3 loop reads CAISAAGTENGGYTF. The CDR3 DNA reads as TGTGCCATCAGTGCCGCCGGGACAGAAAACGGTGGCTACACCTTC.

The rearrangement joins TRBV6-5 to TRBJ2-7; 9 bases are shared with TRBD1. Trimming removed 7 bases from V and 5 bases from J; junction bases left unmatched: 6. Germline CDR1 and CDR2: MNHEY and SVGAGI. This CDR3 has 13 residues. The CDR3 DNA follows: TGTGCCAGCACACCGACAGGGGGACACGAGCAGTACTTC. As protein: CASTPTGGHEQYF.

The chain joins TRBV7-2 to TRBJ1-5; 7 nucleotides match TRBD1. J lost 1 base, V lost 9 bases, and 6 bases had no gene match. Germline values: CDR1 SGHTA, CDR2 FQGNSA. The CDR3 is 14 residues long. The CDR3 DNA follows: TGTGCCAGTGATTGGACAGGCAGCAATCAGCCCCAGCATTTT. It specifies CASDWTGSNQPQHF.

The genes are TRBV29-1 and TRBJ2-3; 7 positions agree with TRBD2. The CDR3 is made up of 13 amino acids. Unmatched junction bases numbered 3, after V lost 6 bases and J lost 0 bases. CDR1 and CDR2 (germline): SQVTM, ANQGSEA. Here the CDR3 DNA reads TGCAGCGTACAGCGGGGCAGCACAGATACGCAGTATTTT. Protein sequence: CSVQRGSTDTQYF.

The V and J genes are TRBV3-1 (or the pseudogene TRBV3-2) and TRBJ1-5; D gene ambiguous. Germline-derived CDR1 and CDR2 are LGHDT and YNNKEL (reference sequence). The CDR3 consists of 13 residues. Trimming cost V 6 bases and J 3 bases, with 9 bases left between them. CDR3 nucleotide sequence: TGTGCCAGCAGTTCCGCACACAATCAGCCCCAGCATTTT. It yields the protein CASSSAHNQPQHF.

There are a few counts of this clone. The rearrangement uses TRBV19 and TRBJ1-4, with D possibly matching TRBD1 (5 bases). Germline-derived CDR1 and CDR2 are LNHDA and SQIVND (reference sequence). V was shortened by 7 bases and J by 0 bases, with 12 bases between the two germline ends. The CDR3 covers 15 residues. The CDR3 DNA follows: TGTGCCAGTAAAGGACACGAACCAACTAATGAAAAACTGTTTTTT. Its protein product is CASKGHEPTNEKLFF.

V is TRBV5-5 and J is TRBJ2-3; unclear D gene. CDR1 SGHKS and CDR2 YYEKEE come from the germline V gene (reference sequence). This CDR3 spans 13 amino acids. Trimming shortened V by 4 bases and J by 1 base, and 7 bases separated the two germline ends. CDR3 in DNA: TGTGCCAGCAGCCGTCAGGGCACAGATACGCAGTATTTT. Translating gives CASSRQGTDTQYF.

This chain joins TRBV6-2 or TRBV6-3 and TRBJ2-1, with TRBD2 identical over 13 bases. CDR1 is MNHEY and CDR2 is SVGEGT in the germline V gene. The CDR3 has 16 residues. V lost 4 bases, J lost 7 bases, and 7 bases stayed unmatched. CDR3: CASSFTLAGGRNEQFF. The CDR3 DNA reads TGTGCCAGCAGTTTCACACTAGCGGGGGGGCGGAATGAGCAGTTCTTC.

This rearrangement joins TRBV30 to TRBJ2-1, with 9 positions matching TRBD2. The CDR3 spans 14 residues. V was clipped by 4 bases and J by 4 bases; unmatched bases: 5. Germline values: CDR1 GTSNPN, CDR2 SVGIG (reference sequence). CDR3 DNA: TGTGCCTGGACCGGGACTAGCCCGTACAATGAGCAGTTCTTC. It encodes CAWTGTSPYNEQFF.

The chain employs TRBV9 and TRBJ1-4; D not resolved. This CDR3 has 15 amino acids. Trimming took 4 bases from V and 8 from J, leaving 18 bases between them. From germline, CDR1 is SGDLS and CDR2 YYNGEE. CDR3 region: CASSPESGEWEKLFF. DNA of the CDR3: TGTGCCAGCAGCCCGGAGTCGGGAGAGTGGGAAAAACTGTTTTTT.

In nucleotides, the CDR3 is TGTGCCAGCAGTTTACCTCTCTGGGACAATAACTACGAGCAGTACTTC. Protein: CASSLPLWDNNYEQYF. J is TRBJ2-7 and V is TRBV28, with D possibly TRBD1 on 6 matching bases. CDR3 length: 16 residues. Between the trimmed V and J ends, which lost 2 bases and 3 bases, there was a span of 17 bases. Germline values: CDR1 MDHEN, CDR2 SYDVKM.

The chain recombines TRBV4-1 with TRBJ1-4; tentative D call: TRBD1 (6 bases). This CDR3 has 16 amino acids. CDR1 MGHRA and CDR2 YSYEKL come from the germline V gene. Trimming pared 0 bases from V and 5 bases from J, leaving 13 bases between. The CDR3 region is CASSQDPGQLNEKLFF. The CDR3 nucleotides are TGCGCCAGCAGCCAAGATCCGGGACAACTAAATGAAAAACTGTTTTTT.

The chain carries TRBV7-8 and TRBJ2-7, with a possible D match to TRBD2 (5 bases). Germline V CDR1 and CDR2: SGHVS, FQNEAQ. Trimming took off 5 bases at V and 4 bases at J, with 18 bases between the two ends. CDR3 length: 15 amino acids. The CDR3 reads CASSILPGSRYEQYF. The CDR3 DNA follows: TGTGCCAGCAGCATCTTGCCGGGGAGTCGGTACGAGCAGTACTTC.

The rearrangement joins TRBV4-1 to TRBJ2-1; TRBD1 might be the D (6 bases). V lost 0 bases and J lost 2, with 11 bases in between. CDR3 length: 16 amino acids. Germline V CDR1 and CDR2: MGHRA, YSYEKL. CDR3 sequence reads: CASSQDRDTPYNEQFF. CDR3 DNA sequence: TGCGCCAGCAGCCAAGACCGGGACACCCCCTACAATGAGCAGTTCTTC.

The V gene is TRBV29-1, the J gene TRBJ2-1; TRBD2 matches at 10 bases. Germline CDR1 is SQVTM and CDR2 is ANQGSEA. After removal of 7 bases from V and 8 bases from J, the junction contained 8 bases not matched to a gene. The CDR3 contains 13 residues. CDR3 nucleotide sequence: TGCAGCGGGAGCGGGAGGGCCACGGATGAGCAGTTCTTC. This gives the protein CSGSGRATDEQFF.

This clone is a singleton in its sample. The chain is built from TRBV9 and TRBJ2-7; TRBD2 matches at 7 bases. The CDR3 sequence is 16 residues long. The trim removed 0 bases at V and 5 bases at J, leaving 11 bases unmatched. Germline-derived CDR1 and CDR2 are SGDLS and YYNGEE. In DNA form, the CDR3 reads TGTGCCAGCAGCGTAGCCCCACGGGAGGTTGACCACGAGCAGTACTTC. Translation gives CASSVAPREVDHEQYF. The full variable domain, completed using reference TRBV9 and TRBJ2-7, is DSGVTQTPKHLITATGQRVTLRCSPRSGDLSVYWYQQSLDQGLQFLIQYYNGEERAKGNILERFSAQQFPDLHSELNLSSLELGDSALYFCASSVAPREVDHEQYFGPGTRLTVT.

This clone has just a few counts. The chain is built from TRBV27 and TRBJ2-7; tentative D call: TRBD1 (6 bases). Trimming removed 8 bases from V and 4 bases from J, with 15 bases in between. The CDR3 extends over 13 amino acids. Germline V CDR1 and CDR2: MNHEY, SMNVEV (reference sequence). CDR3 DNA sequence: TGTGCCAGCTCCAGGGGCAACTGGTACGAGCAGTACTTC. Protein sequence: CASSRGNWYEQYF.

This clone was observed a handful of times. CDR3 loop: CATSSPVFSGNTIYF. The CDR3 coding sequence is TGTGCCACCAGCAGCCCGGTGTTCTCTGGAAACACCATATATTTT. The gene calls are TRBV15 and TRBJ1-3; no clear D gene. The CDR3 has 15 amino acids. The ends were cut back, 3 bases at V and 0 bases at J, with 9 bases in the middle. Germline assignment: CDR1 LNHNV and CDR2 YYDKDF (reference sequence).

The rearrangement links TRBV7-3 to TRBJ2-3, with 11 bases aligning to TRBD2. The CDR3 loop spans 15 amino acids. Unmatched junction bases numbered 7, after V lost 6 bases and J lost 5 bases. Germline V gene lookup returns CDR1 SGHTA and CDR2 FQGTGA. The CDR3 sequence is CASRLSGGAVDTQYF. In nucleotides, the CDR3 is TGTGCCAGCAGACTTAGCGGGGGGGCGGTAGATACGCAGTATTTT.

This chain connects TRBV28 to TRBJ2-3; maybe TRBD1 (6 bases). The CDR3 runs to 14 residues. Germline CDR1 is MDHEN and CDR2 is SYDVKM. V was clipped by 2 bases and J by 4 bases, with 10 bases between them. CDR3 bases: TGTGCCAGCAGTTTACTATCAGGGGCAGATACGCAGTATTTT. Translation: CASSLLSGADTQYF.

The chain is built from TRBV11-2 and TRBJ1-6; 7 nucleotides match TRBD1. V shed 6 bases, J shed 5 bases, and the junction held 4 bases outside the gene matches. The CDR3 loop spans 14 amino acids. CDR1 is SGHAT, CDR2 FQNNGV, per germline. The CDR3 nucleotides read TGTGCCAGCAGGACAGGGATGGATAATTCACCCCTCCACTTT. Translated: CASRTGMDNSPLHF. Full variable domain (missing parts from reference TRBV11-2 and TRBJ1-6): EAGVAQSPRYKIIEKRQSVAFWCNPISGHATLYWYQQILGQGPKLLIQFQNNGVVDDSQLPKDRFSAERLKGVDSTLKIQPAKLEDSAVYLCASRTGMDNSPLHFGNGTRLTVT.

Here the CDR3 DNA reads TGTGCCAGCAGCTCAGGCCCTGAAGCTTTCTTT. It yields the protein CASSSGPEAFF. The chain joins TRBV7-9 to TRBJ1-1; D is unclear. CDR3 length: 11 residues. Looked up from germline, CDR1 is SEHNR and CDR2 is FQNEAQ (reference sequence). V shed 4 bases and J shed 6 bases, with 6 bases lying between them. Together with reference TRBV7-9 and TRBJ1-1, the CDR3 gives the full variable domain: DTGVSQNPRHKITKRGQNVTFRCDPISEHNRLYWYRQTLGQGPEFLTYFQNEAQLEKSRLLSDRFSAERPKGSFSTLEIQRTEQGDSAMYLCASSSGPEAFFGQGTRLTVV.

This sequence joins TRBV7-6 and TRBJ1-1; D gene uncertain. Germline CDR1 SGHVS, CDR2 FNYEAQ. V was pared by 5 bases and J by 6 bases, with 19 bases between. The CDR3 extends over 15 amino acids. In DNA form, the CDR3 reads TGTGCCAGCAGCCGCCTAGAAGGTGGTTTTGCTGAAGCTTTCTTT. Translation: CASSRLEGGFAEAFF.

This clone appeared a single time. The V gene is TRBV7-2, the J gene TRBJ2-1; 9 positions match TRBD1. This CDR3 has 14 amino acids. CDR1 is SGHTA and CDR2 is FQGNSA in the germline V gene. After removal of 8 bases from V and 4 bases from J, the junction contained 6 bases not matched to a gene. This CDR3 reads CASLRDRAYNEQFF. The CDR3 DNA reads as TGTGCCAGCCTCCGGGACAGGGCTTACAATGAGCAGTTCTTC.